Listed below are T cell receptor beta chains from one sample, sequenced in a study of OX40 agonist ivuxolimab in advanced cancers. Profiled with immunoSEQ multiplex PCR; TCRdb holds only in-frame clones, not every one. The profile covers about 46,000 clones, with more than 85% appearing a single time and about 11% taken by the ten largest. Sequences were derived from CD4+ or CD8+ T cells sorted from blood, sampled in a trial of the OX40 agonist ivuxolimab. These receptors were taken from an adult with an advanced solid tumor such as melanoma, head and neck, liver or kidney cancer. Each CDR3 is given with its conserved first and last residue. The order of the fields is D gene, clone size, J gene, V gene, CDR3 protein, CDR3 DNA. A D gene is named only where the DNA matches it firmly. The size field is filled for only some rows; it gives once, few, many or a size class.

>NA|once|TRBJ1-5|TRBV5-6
CASSSKHLLGNQPQHF
TGTGCCAGCAGCTCTAAACACCTACTGGGCAATCAGCCCCAGCATTTT
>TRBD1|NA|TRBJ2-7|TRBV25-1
CASSDPSGTGLVYEQYF
TGTGCCAGCAGTGACCCCTCCGGGACAGGGCTGGTCTACGAGCAGTACTTC
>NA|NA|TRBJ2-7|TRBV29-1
CSVEGTATTNYEQYF
TGCAGCGTTGAAGGGACAGCAACCACGAACTACGAGCAGTACTTC
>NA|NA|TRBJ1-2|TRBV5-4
CASSRDGSRYGYTF
TGTGCCAGCAGCAGGGACGGCTCCCGCTATGGCTACACCTTC
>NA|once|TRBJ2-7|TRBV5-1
CASRFHGTPNYEQYF
TGCGCCAGCAGATTCCATGGGACCCCCAACTACGAGCAGTACTTC
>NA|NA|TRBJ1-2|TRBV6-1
CATGPFSVDYGYTF
TGTGCCACCGGACCTTTTTCGGTCGACTATGGCTACACCTTC
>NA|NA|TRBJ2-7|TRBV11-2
CASSLPGWEQYF
TGTGCCAGCAGCCTGCCGGGGTGGGAGCAGTACTTC
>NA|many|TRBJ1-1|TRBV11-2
CASSPGGTEAFF
TGTGCCAGCAGTCCGGGGGGCACTGAAGCTTTCTTT
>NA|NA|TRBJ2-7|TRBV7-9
CASSGAPGVVYEQYF
TGTGCCAGCAGCGGAGCCCCGGGGGTGGTCTACGAGCAGTACTTC
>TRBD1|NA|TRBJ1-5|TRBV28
CASSLGAGTGGNQPQHF
TGTGCCAGCAGTTTAGGGGCCGGGACAGGGGGTAATCAGCCCCAGCATTTT